One and the same sample provided the 25 T cell receptor beta chains below, sequenced in a study of T cells in Graves' hyperthyroidism and ophthalmopathy. Amplified TCR beta CDR3 regions came from RNA transcripts. In the first-round RT-PCR of the TCR CDR3, the HTBI primer set was used. TCRdb re-called the multiplex PCR reads through MiXCR, storing one row per CDR3 protein. The sample records hundreds of thousands of distinct CDR3 sequences, about 13% being singletons. The sequencing input was blood. The receptors here all came from a woman between 18 and 29 years old with Graves' hyperthyroidism.

At least ten counts were recorded for this clonotype. V gene TRBV4-3 combines with J gene TRBJ2-1; D remains unclear. The V gene's germline CDR1 is LGHNA and CDR2 YSLEER. CDR3 size: 13 residues. Trimming pared 1 base from V and 9 bases from J, leaving 10 bases between. CDR3 nucleotide sequence: TGCGCCAGCAGCCAAGTCTTTCTTACTGAGCAGTTCTTC. Amino acids: CASSQVFLTEQFF.

In its sample, this clonotype was seen many times. This chain connects TRBV7-8 to TRBJ1-2; D might be TRBD1 (5 bases). The ends were cut back, 2 bases at V and 3 bases at J, with 10 bases in the middle. CDR1 and CDR2 from the germline V gene are SGHVS and FQNEAQ. The CDR3 totals 14 residues. CDR3 DNA sequence: TGTGCCAGCAGCTTAAATCAGGGCTACTATGGCTACACCTTC. Translation: CASSLNQGYYGYTF.

This clonotype was seen at least ten times. The chain is built from TRBV27 and TRBJ1-1; the match to TRBD1 covers 7 bases. CDR3 length equals 11 residues. V trimming: 7 bases; J trimming: 6 bases; junction bases outside the gene matches: 2. The germline CDR1 and CDR2 sequences are MNHEY and SMNVEV (reference sequence). The CDR3 here is CASIQGAEAFF. DNA of the CDR3: TGTGCCAGCATCCAGGGGGCTGAAGCTTTCTTT.

This clonotype was observed at least ten times. The chain combines TRBV29-1 with TRBJ2-1; 8 positions match TRBD1. The CDR3 is made up of 14 amino acids. Trimming cost V 7 bases and J 1 base; bases outside gene matches: 6. CDR1 is SQVTM and CDR2 is ANQGSEA in the germline V gene. The CDR3 DNA sequence: TGCAGCGCTAGGACAGGGTGGTCCTACAATGAGCAGTTCTTC. Translated: CSARTGWSYNEQFF.

This clonotype was seen many times. The rearrangement links TRBV5-1 to TRBJ2-1; no firm D call. The germline V gene has CDR1 SGHRS and CDR2 YFSETQ. The CDR3 has 12 residues. V dropped 0 bases and J dropped 7 bases, with 5 bases sitting between them. CDR3 sequence reads: CASSLAVNEQFF. For the CDR3, the DNA is TGCGCCAGCAGCTTGGCGGTAAATGAGCAGTTCTTC. The complete variable domain, with remaining parts taken from reference TRBV5-1 and TRBJ2-1, reads KAGVTQTPRYLIKTRGQQVTLSCSPISGHRSVSWYQQTPGQGLQFLFEYFSETQRNKGNFPGRFSGRQFSNSRSEMNVSTLELGDSALYLCASSLAVNEQFFGPGTRLTVL.

In its sample, this clonotype was seen a few times. The chain joins TRBV7-9 to TRBJ2-1; unclear D gene. The V end was cut by 5 bases, the J end by 8 bases, with 13 bases between. The CDR3 is 13 residues long. Germline CDR1 SEHNR, CDR2 FQNEAQ (reference sequence). CDR3 amino acids: CASSRLSSYEQFF. CDR3 nucleotide sequence: TGTGCCAGCAGCCGACTGTCGTCCTATGAGCAGTTCTTC. The entire variable domain, with the rest obtained from reference TRBV7-9 and TRBJ2-1, is as follows: DTGVSQNPRHKITKRGQNVTFRCDPISEHNRLYWYRQTLGQGPEFLTYFQNEAQLEKSRLLSDRFSAERPKGSFSTLEIQRTEQGDSAMYLCASSRLSSYEQFFGPGTRLTVL.

The table lists this clonotype with many counts. This chain links TRBV28 with TRBJ1-5; TRBD1 is a possible D gene (5 bases). CDR3 size: 16 residues. V lost 3 bases to trimming and J lost 1 base, with 13 bases between them. Germline V gene sequence: CDR1 MDHEN, CDR2 SYDVKM. This CDR3 reads CASSLGPPLSNQPQHF. The CDR3 DNA reads TGTGCCAGCAGTTTGGGGCCTCCCCTAAGCAATCAGCCCCAGCATTTT.

Ten or more counts support this clonotype. CDR3 bases: TGCAGTGCTACGGCAGACACTGAAGCTTTCTTT. Encoded protein: CSATADTEAFF. The V gene is TRBV20-1, the J gene TRBJ1-1; D gene uncertain. Trimming shortened V by 4 bases and J by 3 bases, and 6 bases separated the two germline ends. Germline CDR1 reads DFQATT; CDR2 reads SNEGSKA (reference sequence). The CDR3 has 11 amino acids.

In its sample, this clonotype was seen many times. The V and J genes are TRBV20-1 and TRBJ2-7, with D perhaps matching TRBD2 (5 bases). There are 11 residues in the CDR3. Trimming shortened V by 6 bases and J by 3 bases, and 9 bases separated the two germline ends. Germline CDR1 is DFQATT and CDR2 is SNEGSKA (reference sequence). The CDR3 loop is CSAGRGYEQYF. The CDR3 DNA reads TGCAGTGCCGGCCGGGGCTACGAGCAGTACTTC.

Ten or more counts support this clonotype. The chain recombines TRBV18 with TRBJ1-1; D not resolved. Trimming shortened V by 2 bases and J by 1 base, and 8 bases separated the two germline ends. Per germline, CDR1 KGHSH and CDR2 LQKENI. The CDR3 is made up of 14 amino acids. This chain's CDR3 is CASSPGSANTEAFF. The CDR3, as DNA: TGTGCCAGCTCACCAGGCTCTGCGAACACTGAAGCTTTCTTT.

This clonotype was observed at least ten times. V gene TRBV20-1 combines with J gene TRBJ1-1; D might be TRBD1 (6 bases). Looked up from germline, CDR1 is DFQATT and CDR2 is SNEGSKA (reference sequence). There are 12 residues in the CDR3. In DNA form, the CDR3 reads TGCAGCTCCGGGCGAAGGGGGACTGAAGCTTTCTTT. Residues: CSSGRRGTEAFF.

A note on this clonotype: A read error may be the cause here, since a much bigger clone is one base away. The CDR3 nucleotides are TGCAGCGTTGACGATCTAGCTCCCGGGCTTGTCGGCTACACCTTC. Amino acid sequence: CSVDDLAPGLVGYTF. The V gene is TRBV29-1, the J gene TRBJ1-2, with D unclear. The ends were cut back, 3 bases at V and 8 bases at J, with 22 bases in the middle. Germline lookup yields CDR1 SQVTM and CDR2 ANQGSEA. This CDR3 is 15 amino acids long.

This clonotype is a singleton in its sample. The chain links TRBV15 to TRBJ1-5, with 9 bases identical to TRBD1. The CDR3 spans 17 residues. Trimming took 0 bases from V and 2 from J; bases not matched to a gene: 5. Germline V CDR1 and CDR2: LNHNV, YYDKDF (reference sequence). Here the CDR3 reads CATSRDPGQGRNQPQHF. CDR3 DNA sequence: TGTGCCACCAGCAGAGATCCAGGACAGGGGCGCAATCAGCCCCAGCATTTT. The whole variable domain, filled in from reference TRBV15 and TRBJ1-5, reads DAMVIQNPRYQVTQFGKPVTLSCSQTLNHNVMYWYQQKSSQAPKLLFHYYDKDFNNEADTPDNFQSRRPNTSFCFLDIRSPGLGDTAMYLCATSRDPGQGRNQPQHFGDGTRLSIL.

The chain is built from TRBV6-1 and TRBJ2-5; no reliable D call. Trimming pared 8 bases from V and 0 bases from J, leaving 10 bases between. The CDR3 is 13 amino acids. The germline CDR1 and CDR2 sequences are MNHNS and SASEGT. The CDR3 DNA is TGTGCCAGCCGGAAGACGTACCAAGAGACCCAGTACTTC. As protein: CASRKTYQETQYF.

This clonotype was found many times. CDR3 amino acids: CASSQGWTGEEAFF. CDR3 in DNA: TGTGCCAGCAGCCAAGGCTGGACAGGGGAGGAAGCTTTCTTT. The rearrangement joins TRBV3-1 to TRBJ1-1; 9 bases line up with TRBD1. The V gene's germline CDR1 is LGHDT and CDR2 YNNKEL (reference sequence). This CDR3 is 14 amino acids long. V dropped 1 base and J dropped 8; count of bases not matched to a gene: 5.

The chain is built from TRBV9 and TRBJ2-2, with TRBD2 matching over 14 bases. Looked up from germline, CDR1 is SGDLS and CDR2 is YYNGEE. V shed 0 bases, J shed 4 bases, and the junction held 8 bases outside the gene matches. There are 19 residues in the CDR3. The CDR3 is CASSVGGTSGSRGTGELFF. CDR3 in DNA: TGTGCCAGCAGCGTAGGGGGGACTAGCGGGAGTCGTGGCACCGGGGAGCTGTTTTTT.

V usage is TRBV19 and J usage is TRBJ2-1, with D maybe TRBD2 (6 bases). Germline V gene data show CDR1 as LNHDA and CDR2 as SQIVND (reference sequence). This CDR3 has 15 amino acids. V shed 5 bases and J shed 0 bases, with 11 bases lying between them. The CDR3 loop reads CASSVAALSYNEQFF. The DNA of the CDR3 is TGTGCCAGTAGTGTAGCGGCCCTCTCCTACAATGAGCAGTTCTTC.

This chain links TRBV9 with TRBJ1-1; tentative D call: TRBD1 (5 bases). V lost 3 bases and J lost 5, with 17 bases in between. The germline V gene has CDR1 SGDLS and CDR2 YYNGEE. CDR3 size: 15 residues. CDR3 DNA: TGTGCCAGCAGCGCGGACCCGGGACCCCGAACTGAAGCTTTCTTT. Translated, it gives CASSADPGPRTEAFF.

This clonotype was counted at least ten times. The chain has TRBV29-1 and TRBJ1-1; possible D gene TRBD1, 5 bases. The V end was cut by 3 bases, the J end by 6 bases, with 11 bases between. The CDR3 extends over 12 amino acids. The germline gives CDR1 SQVTM, CDR2 ANQGSEA. The CDR3 sequence: CSVESLGPEAFF. The CDR3 DNA follows: TGCAGCGTTGAGTCTTTGGGACCTGAAGCTTTCTTT.

This clonotype was found a few times. V and J are TRBV5-4 and TRBJ1-3; 7 bases map to TRBD1. V lost 2 bases, J lost 4 bases, and 6 bases stayed unmatched. The CDR3 length is 15 residues. Germline V gene lookup returns CDR1 SGHNT and CDR2 YYREEE (reference sequence). CDR3 nucleotide sequence: TGTGCCAGCAGCTTTGGAGGGGGCGCAGGAAACACCATATATTTT. Translation gives CASSFGGGAGNTIYF.

V is TRBV6-5 and J is TRBJ1-5; no reliable D call. CDR1 and CDR2 (germline): MNHEY, SVGAGI. There are 15 residues in the CDR3. Trimming cost V 4 bases and J 1 base, with 11 bases left between them. The CDR3 bases are TGTGCCAGCAGTTCGGGTGAGGGCAGCAATCAGCCCCAGCATTTT. Encoded protein: CASSSGEGSNQPQHF.

Only a few counts were recorded for this clonotype. V usage is TRBV30 and J usage is TRBJ2-5, with TRBD1 identical over 7 bases. Unmatched junction bases numbered 9, after V lost 3 bases and J lost 5 bases. This CDR3 has 14 residues. The germline V gene encodes CDR1 GTSNPN and CDR2 SVGIG (reference sequence). The CDR3: CAWSPRTGRETQYF. Here the CDR3 DNA reads TGTGCCTGGAGCCCCCGGACAGGCAGGGAGACCCAGTACTTC.

This clonotype was counted ten times or more. This chain uses TRBV7-2 with TRBJ1-3; D call uncertain. Trimming pared 8 bases from V and 4 bases from J, leaving 18 bases between. The germline CDR1 and CDR2 sequences are SGHTA and FQGNSA. This CDR3 contains 15 residues. The CDR3 DNA reads TGTGCCAGCTCTACAGACTTCATGCCGGGAAACACCATATATTTT. This gives the protein CASSTDFMPGNTIYF.

This clonotype was detected only a few times. V and J are TRBV6-5 and TRBJ1-2; D uncertain. V lost 4 bases and J 1 base, leaving 16 bases between the germline ends. The CDR3 covers 16 residues. Germline V gene sequence: CDR1 MNHEY, CDR2 SVGAGI. The CDR3: CASSSESGELNYGYTF. DNA of the CDR3: TGTGCCAGCAGTTCCGAGTCAGGAGAACTTAACTATGGCTACACCTTC.

The rearrangement links TRBV9 to TRBJ1-2; no reliable D call. V lost 3 bases to trimming and J lost 4 bases, with 10 bases between them. The germline V gene encodes CDR1 SGDLS and CDR2 YYNGEE. CDR3 size: 13 residues. CDR3 sequence: CASSGRDSYGYTF. The CDR3 DNA reads as TGTGCCAGCAGCGGAAGGGATTCCTATGGCTACACCTTC.